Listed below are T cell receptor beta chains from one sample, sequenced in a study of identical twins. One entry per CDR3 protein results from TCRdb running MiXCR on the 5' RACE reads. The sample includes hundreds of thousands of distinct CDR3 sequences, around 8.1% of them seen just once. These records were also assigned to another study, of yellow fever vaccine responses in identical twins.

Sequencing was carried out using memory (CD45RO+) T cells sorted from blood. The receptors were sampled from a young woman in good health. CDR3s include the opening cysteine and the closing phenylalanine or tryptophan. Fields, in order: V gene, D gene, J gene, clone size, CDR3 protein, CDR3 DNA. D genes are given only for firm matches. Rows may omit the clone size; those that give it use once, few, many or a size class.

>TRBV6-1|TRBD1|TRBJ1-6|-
CASRIPGTANSPLHF
TGTGCCAGCAGGATCCCTGGGACAGCGAATTCACCCCTCCACTTT
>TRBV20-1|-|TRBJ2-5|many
CSASPSETQYF
TGCAGTGCTAGCCCCAGCGAGACCCAGTACTTC
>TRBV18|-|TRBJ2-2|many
CASSPQNTGELFF
TGTGCCAGCTCACCACAGAACACCGGGGAGCTGTTTTTT
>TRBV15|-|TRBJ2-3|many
CATSRNDPRDADTQYF
TGTGCCACCAGCAGAAATGACCCCCGAGACGCAGATACGCAGTATTTT
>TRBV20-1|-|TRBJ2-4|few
CSASLPGALIAKNIQYF
TGCAGTGCTAGTTTACCAGGGGCACTAATAGCCAAAAACATTCAGTACTTC
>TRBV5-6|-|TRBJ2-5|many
CASSLGSGAKTQYF
TGTGCCAGCAGCTTAGGCAGTGGTGCCAAGACCCAGTACTTC
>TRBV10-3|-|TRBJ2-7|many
CAIKSDYEQYF
TGTGCCATCAAGTCAGACTACGAGCAGTACTTC
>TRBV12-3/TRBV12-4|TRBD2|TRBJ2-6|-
CASSFLVAGTGANVLTF
TGTGCCAGCAGTTTTCTGGTAGCGGGGACTGGGGCCAACGTCCTGACTTTC
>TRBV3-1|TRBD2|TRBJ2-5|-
CASSPGTSGTGETQYF
TGTGCCAGCAGCCCGGGGACTAGCGGGACGGGGGAGACCCAGTACTTC
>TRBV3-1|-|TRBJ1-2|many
CASSQVSGTGLYGYTF
TGTGCCAGCAGCCAAGTCTCCGGGACGGGCCTTTATGGCTACACCTTC